Below, 9 T cell receptor beta chains from the same sample are listed, as sequenced in a study of cytomegalovirus exposure and HLA in healthy donors. Researchers ran the PCR with 60 Vbeta and 13 Jbeta primers. Clones were sequenced by immunoSEQ multiplex PCR, and TCRdb holds only the in-frame ones, with some missing. The sample includes 40,000 or so clones, 70% to 80% of them seen just once. The specimen sequenced was PBMCs. The receptors originated from a woman in her 30s in good health and CMV-seronegative.

The chain employs TRBV29-1 and TRBJ2-2; D might be TRBD2 (5 bases). V lost 5 bases and J 3 bases, leaving 10 bases between the germline ends. Germline assignment: CDR1 SQVTM and CDR2 ANQGSEA. This CDR3 is built from 13 residues. CDR3 coding DNA: TGCAGCGTTCAGCAGCGGTACACCGGGGAGCTGTTTTTT. Protein: CSVQQRYTGELFF.

This clone was found a few times. This rearrangement joins TRBV19 to TRBJ1-2, with D tentatively TRBD1 (5 bases). CDR3 length equals 15 residues. Trimming took 4 bases from V and 1 from J, leaving 13 bases between them. Germline CDR1 reads LNHDA; CDR2 reads SQIVND (reference sequence). The CDR3 loop reads CASSKPDTRNYGYTF. CDR3 DNA: TGTGCCAGTAGTAAGCCGGACACTCGTAACTATGGCTACACCTTC.

V is TRBV7-2 and J is TRBJ2-1; no clear D gene. Per the germline V gene, CDR1 is SGHTA and CDR2 is FQGNSA. The V and J ends lost 5 bases and 4 bases respectively, with 9 bases between them. The length of the CDR3 is 13 residues. CDR3 sequence: CASSIGPYNEQFF. For the CDR3, the DNA is TGTGCCAGCAGCATTGGGCCTTACAATGAGCAGTTCTTC.

The chain recombines TRBV4-2 with TRBJ1-2; tentatively, D is TRBD1 (6 bases). The germline CDR1 and CDR2 sequences are LGHNA and YNFKEQ. The V end lost 4 bases, the J end lost 6 bases, and 21 bases lay between the germline ends. The CDR3 is made up of 16 amino acids. CDR3 sequence: CASSREGGRFVDGYTF. The CDR3 region has the DNA TGTGCCAGCAGCCGAGAAGGGGGTCGGTTTGTTGATGGCTACACCTTC.

Notes on this clone: The same CDR3 can be traced to other DNA sequences in this sample. The chain recombines TRBV30 with TRBJ2-5; TRBD2 is a possible D gene (5 bases). The CDR3 totals 13 residues. CDR1 is GTSNPN, CDR2 SVGIG, per germline (reference sequence). V lost 2 bases and J lost 2, with 9 bases in between. The DNA for the CDR3 is TGTGCCTGGAGTAGTGGGAGTCAAGAGACCCAGTACTTC. Translating it yields CAWSSGSQETQYF.

This clone was seen just once. The V gene is TRBV19, the J gene TRBJ1-2; tentatively, D is TRBD1 (6 bases). Germline V gives CDR1 LNHDA, CDR2 SQIVND (reference sequence). The CDR3 totals 13 residues. V lost 6 bases and J 8 bases, leaving 16 bases between the germline ends. CDR3 in amino acids: CASSRKGVVGYTF. For the CDR3, the DNA is TGTGCCAGTAGCCGAAAGGGGGTCGTAGGCTACACCTTC.

The chain joins TRBV6-5 to TRBJ1-6; D gene unclear. Germline CDR1 is MNHEY and CDR2 is SVGAGI. The V end lost 6 bases, the J end lost 7 bases, and 7 bases lay between the germline ends. The CDR3 runs to 12 residues. The CDR3 DNA sequence: TGTGCCAGCAGCTCACTAAATTCACCCCTCCACTTT. Its translation: CASSSLNSPLHF.

The chain combines TRBV10-3 with TRBJ1-2; 7 nucleotides line up with TRBD1. In germline, CDR1 is ENHRY, CDR2 SYGVKD. The ends lost 5 bases at V and 6 bases at J; junction bases unmatched: 3. This CDR3 comprises 12 residues. The CDR3 loop is CAISQDRDGYTF. The CDR3 bases are TGTGCCATCAGTCAAGACAGGGATGGCTACACCTTC.

This clone has only a few counts. This chain joins TRBV7-2 and TRBJ2-1; 12 bases agree with TRBD2. The CDR3 has 15 amino acids. CDR1 is SGHTA and CDR2 is FQGNSA in the germline V gene. V was clipped by 5 bases and J by 3 bases; unmatched bases: 2. CDR3 nucleotide sequence: TGTGCCAGCAGCCGACTAGCGGGGGACTACAATGAGCAGTTCTTC. It specifies CASSRLAGDYNEQFF.